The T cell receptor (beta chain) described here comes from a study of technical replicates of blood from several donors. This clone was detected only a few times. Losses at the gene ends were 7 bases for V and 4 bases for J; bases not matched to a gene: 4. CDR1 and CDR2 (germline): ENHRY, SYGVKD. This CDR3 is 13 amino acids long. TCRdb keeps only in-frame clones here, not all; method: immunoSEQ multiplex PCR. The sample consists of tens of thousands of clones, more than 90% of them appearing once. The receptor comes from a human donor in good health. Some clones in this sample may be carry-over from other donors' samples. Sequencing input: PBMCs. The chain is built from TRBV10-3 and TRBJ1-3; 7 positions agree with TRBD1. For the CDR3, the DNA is TGTGCCATCACCCAGGGACAGGGAAACACCATATATTTT. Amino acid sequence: CAITQGQGNTIYF.